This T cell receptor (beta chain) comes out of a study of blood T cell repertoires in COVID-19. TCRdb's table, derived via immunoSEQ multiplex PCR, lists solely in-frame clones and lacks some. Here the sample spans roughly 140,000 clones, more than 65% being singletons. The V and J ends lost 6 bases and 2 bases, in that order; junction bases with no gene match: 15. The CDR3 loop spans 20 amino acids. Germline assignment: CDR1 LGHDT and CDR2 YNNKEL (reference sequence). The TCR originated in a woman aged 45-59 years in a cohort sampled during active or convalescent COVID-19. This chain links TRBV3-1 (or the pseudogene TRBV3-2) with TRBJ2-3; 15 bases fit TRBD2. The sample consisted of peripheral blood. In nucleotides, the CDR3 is TGTGCCAGCAGTAAAACCCCGGGACTAGCGGGGGGACCCTCCACAGATACGCAGTATTTT. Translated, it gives CASSKTPGLAGGPSTDTQYF.